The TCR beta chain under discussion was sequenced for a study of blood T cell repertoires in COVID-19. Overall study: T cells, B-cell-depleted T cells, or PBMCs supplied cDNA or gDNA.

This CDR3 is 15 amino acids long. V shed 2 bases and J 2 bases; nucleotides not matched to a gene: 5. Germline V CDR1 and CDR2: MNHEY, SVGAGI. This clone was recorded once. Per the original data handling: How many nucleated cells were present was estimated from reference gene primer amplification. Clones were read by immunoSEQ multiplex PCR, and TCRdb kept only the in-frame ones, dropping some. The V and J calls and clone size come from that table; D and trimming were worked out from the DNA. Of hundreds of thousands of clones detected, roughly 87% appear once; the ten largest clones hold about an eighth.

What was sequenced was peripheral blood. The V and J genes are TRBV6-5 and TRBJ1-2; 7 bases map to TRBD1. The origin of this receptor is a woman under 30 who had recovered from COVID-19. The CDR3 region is CASSYGAGQNYGYTF. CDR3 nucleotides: TGTGCCAGCAGTTACGGGGCGGGACAGAACTATGGCTACACCTTC.